This TCR beta chain derives from a study of blood T cell repertoires in COVID-19. Study-level information: Material from acute and convalescent COVID-19 was sourced from the United States, Italy and Spain. T cells, B-cell-depleted T cells, or PBMCs provided the cDNA or gDNA that served as material.

Original processing methods: It was from reference gene primer amplification that nucleated cell counts were estimated. Data came from immunoSEQ multiplex PCR; TCRdb stores just in-frame clones and leaves some out. The D gene and trimming were derived from the DNA, and the V and J assignments and clone size from that table. The sample yields about 190,000 clones, approximately 79% seen once. CDR1 and CDR2 from the germline V gene are SGHDT and YYEEEE. The ends lost 4 bases at V and 1 base at J; junction bases unmatched: 8. The CDR3 is made up of 16 amino acids. The chain employs TRBV5-6 and TRBJ1-1; 9 bases line up with TRBD1. This clonotype originated in a man aged 25-45 years with active or convalescent COVID-19. The source material was peripheral blood. CDR3 DNA: TGTGCCAGCAGCCTCGGGACAGGGAGGCAGAACACTGAAGCTTTCTTT. This gives the protein CASSLGTGRQNTEAFF.